Below, one TCR beta chain is given with its context. Its antigen is as yet unknown. The CDR3 is 16 residues long. Trimming stripped 2 bases from V and 4 bases from J, with 18 bases between. CDR1 and CDR2 (germline): MNHEY, SMNVEV (reference sequence). This entry belongs to a study of cytomegalovirus exposure and HLA in healthy donors. About the research overall: Out of a few hundred genotyped donors, roughly 80% belonged to the Caucasian-associated ancestry cluster.

PCR involved 60 Vbeta and 13 Jbeta primers. Authors' processing steps: An analysis performed later counted about 80 million unique TCR beta chains (approximately 12 million of them shared). The protocol was immunoSEQ multiplex PCR, while the TCRdb copy is restricted to in-frame clones and leaves out a portion. V, J and clone size reflect that table, while D and trimming were determined from the DNA. The sample includes tens of thousands of clones, about 80% of them seen just once. General study findings and limits: Presence/absence comparisons presumed near-even sequencing depth among donors.

Sequenced sample: PBMCs. The chain recombines TRBV27 with TRBJ2-7; D may be TRBD2 (6 bases). The source is a man in his fifties in good health and CMV-seropositive. The CDR3 spells CASSLQGLFVSYEQYF. CDR3 coding DNA: TGTGCCAGCAGTTTACAGGGACTCTTCGTCTCTTACGAGCAGTACTTC.